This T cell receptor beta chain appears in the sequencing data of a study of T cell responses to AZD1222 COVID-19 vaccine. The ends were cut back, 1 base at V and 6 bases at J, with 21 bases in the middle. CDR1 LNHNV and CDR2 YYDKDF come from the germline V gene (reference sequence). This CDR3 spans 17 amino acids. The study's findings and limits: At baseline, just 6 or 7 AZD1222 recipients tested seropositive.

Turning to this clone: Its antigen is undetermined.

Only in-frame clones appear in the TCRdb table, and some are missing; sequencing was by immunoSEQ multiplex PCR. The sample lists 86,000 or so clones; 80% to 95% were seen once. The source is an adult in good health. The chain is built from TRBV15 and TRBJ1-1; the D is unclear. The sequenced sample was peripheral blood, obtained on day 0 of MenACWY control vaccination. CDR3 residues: CATSRAVTAEGRAEAFF. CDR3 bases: TGTGCCACCAGCAGAGCAGTCACGGCCGAGGGTCGGGCTGAAGCTTTCTTT. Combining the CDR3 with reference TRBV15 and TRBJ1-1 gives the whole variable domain DAMVIQNPRYQVTQFGKPVTLSCSQTLNHNVMYWYQQKSSQAPKLLFHYYDKDFNNEADTPDNFQSRRPNTSFCFLDIRSPGLGDTAMYLCATSRAVTAEGRAEAFFGQGTRLTVV.